A selection of T cell receptor beta chains follows, all from one sample in a study of T cells after yellow fever vaccination. TCRdb re-derived calls from the 5' RACE reads in MiXCR, one entry per CDR3 protein. The sample includes hundreds of thousands of distinct CDR3 sequences, roughly 8.7% of them seen just once. The sample was PBMCs, taken on the day of the first yellow fever vaccination. These receptors were collected from a man between 18 and 35 years old who received the YFV17D yellow fever vaccine. CDR3s leave out the opening cysteine and the closing phenylalanine or tryptophan.

V gene: TRBV5-1
CDR3 protein: ASSSSPRGDQY

V gene: TRBV12-3/TRBV12-4
CDR3 protein: ASSLEDKRELF

V gene: TRBV3-1
CDR3 protein: ASSRGQAGNTIY

V gene: TRBV2
CDR3 protein: ASSERERNTEAF

V gene: TRBV5-1
CDR3 protein: ASSFELRGLETQY

V gene: TRBV28
CDR3 protein: ASSFLRGGDTQY

V gene: TRBV12-3/TRBV12-4
CDR3 protein: ACRKLGLGQPPNYGYT

V gene: TRBV4-1
CDR3 protein: ASSQRQGPPGGFDGYT

V gene: TRBV20-1
CDR3 protein: SASTGTDEQF

V gene: TRBV10-2
CDR3 protein: ASNRTSGYNEQF

V gene: TRBV20-1
CDR3 protein: SARVRNNQPQH

V gene: TRBV3-1
CDR3 protein: ASSPGLAGGQVGEQF

V gene: TRBV27
CDR3 protein: ASSQGPITEAF

V gene: TRBV7-2
CDR3 protein: ASSLTSGGYEQY

V gene: TRBV5-1
CDR3 protein: ASSLTPFQETQY

V gene: TRBV11-3
CDR3 protein: ASSLPNWVESYNSPLH

V gene: TRBV4-2
CDR3 protein: ASSQGGGSSEAF

V gene: TRBV5-5
CDR3 protein: ASSLTLHSGNTIY

V gene: TRBV2
CDR3 protein: SSTGRLAGGYNEQF

V gene: TRBV7-9
CDR3 protein: ASSIDLRTNEQY

V gene: TRBV19
CDR3 protein: ASSIDLQGEAF

V gene: TRBV20-1
CDR3 protein: SARDVLAGEAF

V gene: TRBV18
CDR3 protein: ASSPTLFSGANVLT

V gene: TRBV11-1
CDR3 protein: ASSSGYTRTGFNRDEQF

V gene: TRBV5-1
CDR3 protein: ASSLARRGNTEAF

V gene: TRBV5-1
CDR3 protein: ASSPGTGVYEQY

V gene: TRBV2
CDR3 protein: ASRRGAGGSSYEQY

V gene: TRBV20-1
CDR3 protein: SAKGRSVTEAF

V gene: TRBV5-1
CDR3 protein: ASSSTNRNEQF

V gene: TRBV20-1
CDR3 protein: SAREHHPNQPQH

V gene: TRBV7-9
CDR3 protein: ASSPTPLTYSNQPQH

V gene: TRBV3-1
CDR3 protein: ASSQDRGAFNEQY

V gene: TRBV29-1
CDR3 protein: SVEVFGVNGYT

V gene: TRBV4-3
CDR3 protein: ASSQGPIGRVMNTEAF

V gene: TRBV7-3
CDR3 protein: ASSLTGGISTDTQY

V gene: TRBV20-1
CDR3 protein: SAPEGGIDGYT

V gene: TRBV5-5
CDR3 protein: ASSQDQPQH

V gene: TRBV12-3/TRBV12-4
CDR3 protein: ASSITPDRMNTEAF

V gene: TRBV9
CDR3 protein: ASGGQGISGELF

V gene: TRBV4-1
CDR3 protein: ASSHPAGGSYEQY

V gene: TRBV13
CDR3 protein: ASSPRGPGTGNNEQF

V gene: TRBV7-3
CDR3 protein: ASSSGGDYNEQF

V gene: TRBV28
CDR3 protein: ASSLGLGNTGELF

V gene: TRBV20-1
CDR3 protein: SALAGDYTDTQY

V gene: TRBV28
CDR3 protein: ASSLGTAIGTQY

V gene: TRBV25-1
CDR3 protein: ASSEWEAPGNQPQH

V gene: TRBV7-6
CDR3 protein: ASSPNRGGNYGYT